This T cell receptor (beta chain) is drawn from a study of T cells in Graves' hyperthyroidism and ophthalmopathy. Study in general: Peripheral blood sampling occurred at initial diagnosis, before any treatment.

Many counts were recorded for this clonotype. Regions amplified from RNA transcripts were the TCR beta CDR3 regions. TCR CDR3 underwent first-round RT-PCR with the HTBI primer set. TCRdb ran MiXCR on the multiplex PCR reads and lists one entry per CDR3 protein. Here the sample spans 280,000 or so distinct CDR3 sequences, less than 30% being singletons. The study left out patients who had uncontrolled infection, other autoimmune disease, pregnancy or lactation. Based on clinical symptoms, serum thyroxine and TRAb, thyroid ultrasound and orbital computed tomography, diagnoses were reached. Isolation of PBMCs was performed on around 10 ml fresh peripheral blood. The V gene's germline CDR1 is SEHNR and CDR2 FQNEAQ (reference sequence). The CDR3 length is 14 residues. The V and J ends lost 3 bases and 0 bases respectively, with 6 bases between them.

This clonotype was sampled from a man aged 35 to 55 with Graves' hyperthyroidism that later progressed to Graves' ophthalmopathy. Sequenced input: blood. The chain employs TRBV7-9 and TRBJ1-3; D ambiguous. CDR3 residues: CASSLTNSGNTIYF. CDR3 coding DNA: TGTGCCAGCAGCTTGACAAACTCTGGAAACACCATATATTTT.